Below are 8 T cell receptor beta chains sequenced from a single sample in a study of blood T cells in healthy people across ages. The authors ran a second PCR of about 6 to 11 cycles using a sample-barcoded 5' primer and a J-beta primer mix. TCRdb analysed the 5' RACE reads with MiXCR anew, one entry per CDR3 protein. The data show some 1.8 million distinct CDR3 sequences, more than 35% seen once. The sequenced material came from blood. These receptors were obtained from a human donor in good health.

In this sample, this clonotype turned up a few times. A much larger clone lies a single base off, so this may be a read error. The CDR3 DNA sequence: TGCGCCAGCAACCAAGAGATAGGCGGGGGGTACAATGAGCAGTTCTTC. Amino acids: CASNQEIGGGYNEQFF. This chain uses TRBV4-3 with TRBJ2-1, with TRBD2 identical over 8 bases. The CDR3 contains 16 residues. Germline V gives CDR1 LGHNA, CDR2 YSLEER.

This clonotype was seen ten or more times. In DNA, the CDR3 is TGTGCCAGCAGTTGGACAGAGAACACTGAAGCTTTCTTT. It encodes CASSWTENTEAFF. The gene calls are TRBV12-3 or TRBV12-4 and TRBJ1-1; a possible D gene is TRBD1 (6 bases). This CDR3 is 13 amino acids long. V was cut by 4 bases and J by 1 base, with 7 bases left in between.

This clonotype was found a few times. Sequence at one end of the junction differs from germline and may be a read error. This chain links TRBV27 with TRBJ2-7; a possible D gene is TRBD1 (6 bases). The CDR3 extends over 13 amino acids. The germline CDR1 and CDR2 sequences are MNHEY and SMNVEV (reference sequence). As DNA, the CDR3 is TGTACCAGCATTCTAGGGGGATCCTACGAGCAGTACTTC. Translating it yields CTSILGGSYEQYF.

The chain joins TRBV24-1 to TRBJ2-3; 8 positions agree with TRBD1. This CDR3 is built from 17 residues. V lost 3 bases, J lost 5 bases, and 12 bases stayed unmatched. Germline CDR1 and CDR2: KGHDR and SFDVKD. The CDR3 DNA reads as TGTGCCACCAGTGATGCCGGAAAGACAGGGGAACAAGATACGCAGTATTTT. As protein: CATSDAGKTGEQDTQYF.

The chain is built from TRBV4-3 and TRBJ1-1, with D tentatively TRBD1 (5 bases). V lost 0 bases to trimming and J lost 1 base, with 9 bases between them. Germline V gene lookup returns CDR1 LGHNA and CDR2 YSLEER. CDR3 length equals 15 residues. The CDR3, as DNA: TGCGCCAGCAGCCAAGAGGAAGGGGCGAACACTGAAGCTTTCTTT. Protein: CASSQEEGANTEAFF.

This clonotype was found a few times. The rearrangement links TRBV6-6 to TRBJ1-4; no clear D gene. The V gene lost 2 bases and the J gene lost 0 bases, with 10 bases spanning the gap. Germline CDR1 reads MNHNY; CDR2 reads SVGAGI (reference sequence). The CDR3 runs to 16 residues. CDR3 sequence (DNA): TGTGCCAGCAGTTACGTGAGGCAAGCAACTAATGAAAAACTGTTTTTT. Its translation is CASSYVRQATNEKLFF.

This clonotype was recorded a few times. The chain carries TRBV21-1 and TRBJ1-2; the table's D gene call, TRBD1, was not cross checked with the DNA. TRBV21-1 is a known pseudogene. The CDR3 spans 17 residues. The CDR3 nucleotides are TGTGCCAGCAGCAAATGGGCAGGGCACCCTACTAACTATGGCTACACCTTC. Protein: CASSKWAGHPTNYGYTF.

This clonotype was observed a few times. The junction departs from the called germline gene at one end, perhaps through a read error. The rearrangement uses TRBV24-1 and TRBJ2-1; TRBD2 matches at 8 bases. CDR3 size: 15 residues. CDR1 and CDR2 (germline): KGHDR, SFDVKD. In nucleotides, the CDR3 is TGTGCCACAAGTGATTTCGGGGGGGCCTACAATGAGCAGTTCTTC. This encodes CATSDFGGAYNEQFF.